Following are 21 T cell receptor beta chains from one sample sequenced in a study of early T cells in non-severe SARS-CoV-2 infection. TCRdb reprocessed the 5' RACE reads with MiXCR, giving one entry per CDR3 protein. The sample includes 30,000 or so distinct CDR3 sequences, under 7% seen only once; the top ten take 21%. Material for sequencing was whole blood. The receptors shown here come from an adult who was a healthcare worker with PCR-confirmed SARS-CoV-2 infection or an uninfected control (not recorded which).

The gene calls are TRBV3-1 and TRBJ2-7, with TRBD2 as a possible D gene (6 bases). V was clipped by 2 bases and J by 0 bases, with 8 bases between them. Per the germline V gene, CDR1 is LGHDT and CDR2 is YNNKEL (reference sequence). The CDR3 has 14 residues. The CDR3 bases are TGTGCCAGCAGCCAACGGGGGAGCTCCTACGAGCAGTACTTC. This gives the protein CASSQRGSSYEQYF.

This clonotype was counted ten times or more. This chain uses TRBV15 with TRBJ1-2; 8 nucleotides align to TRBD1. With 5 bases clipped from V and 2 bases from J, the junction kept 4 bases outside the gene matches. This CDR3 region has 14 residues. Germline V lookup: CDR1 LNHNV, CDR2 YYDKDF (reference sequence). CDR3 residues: CATSRGQANYGYTF. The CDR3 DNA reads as TGTGCCACCAGCCGGGGACAGGCGAACTATGGCTACACCTTC. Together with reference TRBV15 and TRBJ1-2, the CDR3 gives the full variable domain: DAMVIQNPRYQVTQFGKPVTLSCSQTLNHNVMYWYQQKSSQAPKLLFHYYDKDFNNEADTPDNFQSRRPNTSFCFLDIRSPGLGDTAMYLCATSRGQANYGYTFGSGTRLTVV.

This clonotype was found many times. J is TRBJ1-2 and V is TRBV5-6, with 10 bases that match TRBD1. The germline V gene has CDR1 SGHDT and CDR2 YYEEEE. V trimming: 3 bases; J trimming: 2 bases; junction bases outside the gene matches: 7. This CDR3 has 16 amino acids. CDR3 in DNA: TGTGCCAGCAGCTCGCCTTGGGACAGGGGAAACTATGGCTACACCTTC. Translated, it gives CASSSPWDRGNYGYTF.

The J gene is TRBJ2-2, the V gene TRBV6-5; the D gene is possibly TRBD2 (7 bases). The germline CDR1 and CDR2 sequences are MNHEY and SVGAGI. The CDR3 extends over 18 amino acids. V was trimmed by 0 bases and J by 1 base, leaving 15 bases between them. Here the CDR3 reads CASSYSWGASGNTGELFF. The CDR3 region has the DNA TGTGCCAGCAGTTACTCCTGGGGGGCTAGCGGGAACACCGGGGAGCTGTTTTTT.

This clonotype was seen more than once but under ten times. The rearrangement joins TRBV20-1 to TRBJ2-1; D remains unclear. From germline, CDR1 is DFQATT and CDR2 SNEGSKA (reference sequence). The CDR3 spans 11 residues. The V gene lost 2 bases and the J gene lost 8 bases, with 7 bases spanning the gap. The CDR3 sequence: CSARPIHEQFF. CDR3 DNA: TGCAGTGCTAGACCGATCCATGAGCAGTTCTTC.

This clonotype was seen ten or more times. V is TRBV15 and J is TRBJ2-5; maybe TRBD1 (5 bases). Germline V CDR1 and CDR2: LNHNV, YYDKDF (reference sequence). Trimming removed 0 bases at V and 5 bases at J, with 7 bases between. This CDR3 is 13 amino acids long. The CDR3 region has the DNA TGTGCCACCAGCAGAGAAAAGGGGGAGACCCAGTACTTC. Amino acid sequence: CATSREKGETQYF.

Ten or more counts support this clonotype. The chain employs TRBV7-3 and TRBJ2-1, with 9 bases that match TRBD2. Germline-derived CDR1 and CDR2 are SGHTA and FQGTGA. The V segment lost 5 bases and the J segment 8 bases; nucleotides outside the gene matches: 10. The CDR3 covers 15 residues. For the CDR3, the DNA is TGTGCCAGCAGCCCGAGCGGGGGGCCCCAGTATGAGCAGTTCTTC. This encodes CASSPSGGPQYEQFF.

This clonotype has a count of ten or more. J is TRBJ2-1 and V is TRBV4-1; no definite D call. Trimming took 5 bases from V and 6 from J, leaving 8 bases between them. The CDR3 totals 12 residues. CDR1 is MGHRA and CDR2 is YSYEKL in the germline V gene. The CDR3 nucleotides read TGCGCCAGCAGCAGGACCCCCAATGAGCAGTTCTTC. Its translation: CASSRTPNEQFF.

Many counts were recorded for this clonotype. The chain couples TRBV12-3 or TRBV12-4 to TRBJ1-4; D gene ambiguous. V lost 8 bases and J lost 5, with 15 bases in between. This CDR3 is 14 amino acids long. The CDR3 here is CASGRLPQNEKLFF. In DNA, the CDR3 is TGTGCCAGCGGTCGCCTGCCCCAGAATGAAAAACTGTTTTTT.

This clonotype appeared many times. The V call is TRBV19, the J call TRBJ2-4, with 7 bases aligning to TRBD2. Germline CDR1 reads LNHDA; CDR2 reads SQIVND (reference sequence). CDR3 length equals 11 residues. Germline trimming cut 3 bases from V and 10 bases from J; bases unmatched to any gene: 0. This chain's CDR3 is CASSMGGIQYF. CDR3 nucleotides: TGTGCCAGTAGTATGGGGGGGATTCAGTACTTC.

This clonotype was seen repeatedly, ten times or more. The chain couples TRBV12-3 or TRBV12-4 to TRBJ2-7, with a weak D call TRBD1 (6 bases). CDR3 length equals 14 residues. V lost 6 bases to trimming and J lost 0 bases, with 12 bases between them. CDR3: CASRRQDSSYEQYF. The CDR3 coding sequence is TGTGCCAGCAGGCGACAGGATAGCTCCTACGAGCAGTACTTC.

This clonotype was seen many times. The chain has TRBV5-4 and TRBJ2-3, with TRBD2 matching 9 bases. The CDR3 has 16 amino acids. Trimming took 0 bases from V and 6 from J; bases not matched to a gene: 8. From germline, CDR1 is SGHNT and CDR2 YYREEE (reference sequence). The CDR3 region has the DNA TGTGCCAGCAGCTTGGGGGGGGCTAGCGGGAAGGATACGCAGTATTTT. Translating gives CASSLGGASGKDTQYF.

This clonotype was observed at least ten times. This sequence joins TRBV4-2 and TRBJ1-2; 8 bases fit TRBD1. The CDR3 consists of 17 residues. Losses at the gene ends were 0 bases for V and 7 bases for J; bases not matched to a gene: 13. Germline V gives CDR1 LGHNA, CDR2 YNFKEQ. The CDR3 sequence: CASSQDSGRTGKSGYTF. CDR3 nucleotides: TGTGCCAGCAGCCAAGATAGCGGCCGGACAGGGAAGAGTGGCTACACCTTC.

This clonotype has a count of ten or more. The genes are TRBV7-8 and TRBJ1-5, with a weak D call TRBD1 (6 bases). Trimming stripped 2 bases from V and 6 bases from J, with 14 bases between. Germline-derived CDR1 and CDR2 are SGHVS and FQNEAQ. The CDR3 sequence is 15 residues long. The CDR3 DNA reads TGTGCCAGCAGCTTAACACAGGGCCTGGGTCAGCCCCAGCATTTT. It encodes CASSLTQGLGQPQHF. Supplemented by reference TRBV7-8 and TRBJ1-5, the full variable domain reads GAGVSQSPRYKVAKRGQDVALRCDPISGHVSLFWYQQALGQGPEFLTYFQNEAQLDKSGLPSDRFFAERPEGSVSTLKIQRTQQEDSAVYLCASSLTQGLGQPQHFGDGTRLSIL.

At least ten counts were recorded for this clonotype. CDR3 region: CASSESPPGSSPRETQYF. The DNA of the CDR3 is TGTGCCAGCAGTGAATCGCCCCCGGGCAGTTCCCCCCGGGAGACCCAGTACTTC. The chain has TRBV25-1 and TRBJ2-5; D unresolved. The germline CDR1 and CDR2 sequences are MGHDK and SYGVNS. With 1 base removed from V and 5 bases from J, the gap between germline ends came to 23 bases. The CDR3 loop spans 18 amino acids.

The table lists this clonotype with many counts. CDR3 residues: CASSFRGGRTDTQYF. The CDR3 coding sequence is TGTGCCAGCAGCTTCCGCGGGGGGCGGACAGATACGCAGTATTTT. The gene calls are TRBV7-2 and TRBJ2-3; 8 bases map to TRBD2. This CDR3 contains 15 residues. The trim removed 3 bases at V and 3 bases at J, leaving 5 bases unmatched. Germline CDR1 is SGHTA and CDR2 is FQGNSA.

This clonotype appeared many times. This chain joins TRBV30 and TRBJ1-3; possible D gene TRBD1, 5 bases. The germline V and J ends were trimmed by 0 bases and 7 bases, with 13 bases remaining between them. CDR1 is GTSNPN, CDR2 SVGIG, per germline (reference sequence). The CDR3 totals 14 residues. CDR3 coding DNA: TGTGCCTGGAGTGTGCTGAGGGGAAGTAACACCATATATTTT. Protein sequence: CAWSVLRGSNTIYF.

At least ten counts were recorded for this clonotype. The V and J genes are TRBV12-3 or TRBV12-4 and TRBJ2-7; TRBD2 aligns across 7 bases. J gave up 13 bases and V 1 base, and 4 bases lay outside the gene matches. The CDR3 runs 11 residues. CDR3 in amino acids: CASSLGAGHYF. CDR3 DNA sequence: TGTGCCAGCAGTTTAGGAGCGGGGCACTACTTC.

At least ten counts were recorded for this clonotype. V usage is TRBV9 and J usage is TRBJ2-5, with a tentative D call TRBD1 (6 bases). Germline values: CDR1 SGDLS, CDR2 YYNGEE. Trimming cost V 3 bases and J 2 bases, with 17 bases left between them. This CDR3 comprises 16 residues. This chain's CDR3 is CASSEGDPGLQETQYF. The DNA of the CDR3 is TGTGCCAGCAGCGAGGGGGACCCGGGTCTTCAAGAGACCCAGTACTTC.

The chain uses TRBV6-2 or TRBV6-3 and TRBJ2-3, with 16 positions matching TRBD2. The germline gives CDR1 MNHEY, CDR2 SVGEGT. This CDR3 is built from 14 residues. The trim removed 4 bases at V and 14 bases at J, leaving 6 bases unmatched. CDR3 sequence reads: CASSSGTSGGARYF. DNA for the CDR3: TGTGCCAGCAGTTCCGGGACTAGCGGGGGGGCCCGGTATTTT.

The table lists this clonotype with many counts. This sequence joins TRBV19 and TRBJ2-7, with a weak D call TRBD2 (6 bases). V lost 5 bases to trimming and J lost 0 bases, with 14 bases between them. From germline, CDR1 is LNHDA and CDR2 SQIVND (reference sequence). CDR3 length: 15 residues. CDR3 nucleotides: TGTGCCAGTAGTCCCCCGGGAGCACTCTCCTACGAGCAGTACTTC. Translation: CASSPPGALSYEQYF.